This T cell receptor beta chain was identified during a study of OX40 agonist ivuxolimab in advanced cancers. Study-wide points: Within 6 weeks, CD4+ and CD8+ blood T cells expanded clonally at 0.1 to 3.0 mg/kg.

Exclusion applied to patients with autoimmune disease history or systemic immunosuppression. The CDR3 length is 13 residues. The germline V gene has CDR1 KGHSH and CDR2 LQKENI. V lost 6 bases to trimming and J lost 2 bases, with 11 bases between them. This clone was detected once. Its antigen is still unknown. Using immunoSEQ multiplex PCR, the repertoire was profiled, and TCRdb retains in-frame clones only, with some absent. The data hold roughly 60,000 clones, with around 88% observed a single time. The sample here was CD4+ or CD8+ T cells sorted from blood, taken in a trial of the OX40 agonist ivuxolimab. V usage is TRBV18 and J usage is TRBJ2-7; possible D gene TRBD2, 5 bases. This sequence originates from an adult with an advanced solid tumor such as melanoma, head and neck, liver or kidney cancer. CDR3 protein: CASSTGNTYEQYF. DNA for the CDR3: TGTGCCAGCTCTACCGGGAACACCTACGAGCAGTACTTC. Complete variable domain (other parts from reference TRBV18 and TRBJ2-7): NAGVMQNPRHLVRRRGQEARLRCSPMKGHSHVYWYRQLPEEGLKFMVYLQKENIIDESGMPKERFSAEFPKEGPSILRIQQVVRGDSAAYFCASSTGNTYEQYFGPGTRLTVT.